Below, 17 T cell receptor beta chains from the same sample are listed, as sequenced in a study of brain T cells in children with intractable seizures. The table came from immunoSEQ multiplex PCR; TCRdb's copy has only in-frame clones and leaves some out. The sample has around 340,000 clones; 93% are singletons. Time point given: blood from clinic visit 5 months post-surgery; TSC patient then seizure free. This sample comprised peripheral blood, obtained more than 4 months after surgery. The receptors here all came from a boy under two years old with tuberous sclerosis and intractable seizures.

The chain uses TRBV2 and TRBJ2-3; a weak D match, TRBD2 (5 bases). The CDR3 runs to 13 residues. Trimming took 8 bases from V and 1 from J, leaving 10 bases between them. The germline V gene encodes CDR1 SNHLY and CDR2 FYNNEI. CDR3 DNA sequence: TGTGCCAGCCGTGGTAGCGGCACAGATACGCAGTATTTT. Amino acids: CASRGSGTDTQYF.

The chain employs TRBV5-5 and TRBJ1-2; D unresolved. The CDR3 spans 14 residues. Trimming removed 3 bases from V and 6 bases from J, with 15 bases in between. Germline values: CDR1 SGHKS, CDR2 YYEKEE (reference sequence). The CDR3, as DNA: TGTGCCAGCAGCTCTGGAGGTTACACTAATGGCTACACCTTC. Its translation: CASSSGGYTNGYTF.

The J gene is TRBJ1-5, the V gene TRBV10-3, with a possible D match to TRBD1 (6 bases). Germline V gene lookup returns CDR1 ENHRY and CDR2 SYGVKD. The CDR3 consists of 15 residues. Trimming removed 4 bases from V and 1 base from J, with 11 bases in between. As DNA, the CDR3 is TGTGCCATCAGTGGAACAGGGCTCAGCAATCAGCCCCAGCATTTT. This sequence encodes CAISGTGLSNQPQHF.

About this clone: Distinct nucleotide sequences in the sample also encode this CDR3. The chain joins TRBV20-1 to TRBJ2-5, with D possibly matching TRBD2 (5 bases). The CDR3 is 10 residues long. Germline CDR1 is DFQATT and CDR2 is SNEGSKA (reference sequence). V lost 5 bases to trimming and J lost 5 bases, with 6 bases between them. Here the CDR3 DNA reads TGCAGTGCTCGGAGGGAGACCCAGTACTTC. Its translation: CSARRETQYF.

The chain recombines TRBV28 with TRBJ2-7; D not certain. V dropped 7 bases and J dropped 4 bases, with 26 bases sitting between them. CDR1 and CDR2 from the germline V gene are MDHEN and SYDVKM. The CDR3 runs 17 residues. CDR3 in DNA: TGTGCCAGCAACCACGCAACATTCGCGTCAGGTTCTTACGAGCAGTACTTC. Translated, it gives CASNHATFASGSYEQYF.

The J gene is TRBJ1-1, the V gene TRBV7-6; D might be TRBD1 (6 bases). V lost 5 bases, J lost 7 bases, and 11 bases lay in between. The germline CDR1 and CDR2 sequences are SGHVS and FNYEAQ. This CDR3 has 12 residues. CDR3 DNA: TGTGCCAGCAGCCCGGGACAACTTGAAGCTTTCTTT. Protein product: CASSPGQLEAFF.

V is TRBV4-1 and J is TRBJ2-1; no clear D. Germline loops: CDR1 MGHRA, CDR2 YSYEKL. The CDR3 contains 15 residues. Trimming took 3 bases from V and 0 from J, leaving 9 bases between them. This CDR3 is CASSHQHGSYNEQFF. In nucleotides, the CDR3 is TGCGCCAGCAGCCACCAACACGGCTCCTACAATGAGCAGTTCTTC.

V is TRBV5-8 and J is TRBJ2-2, with 9 positions matching TRBD2. The CDR3 spans 18 residues. Trimming cost V 1 base and J 5 bases; bases outside gene matches: 12. Germline CDR1 reads SGHTS; CDR2 reads YDEGEE. CDR3 sequence reads: CASSLLVAGVLWTGELFF. CDR3 DNA sequence: TGTGCCAGCAGCTTGCTGGTAGCGGGAGTCCTTTGGACCGGGGAGCTGTTTTTT.

There are a few counts of this clone. The chain carries TRBV24-1 and TRBJ2-7; TRBD2 might be the D (5 bases). V gave up 0 bases and J gave up 4 bases, with 6 bases separating them. The CDR3 is made up of 13 amino acids. In germline, CDR1 is KGHDR, CDR2 SFDVKD. The CDR3 DNA follows: TGTGCCACCAGTGATTTGGGCGGGTACGAGCAGTACTTC. This translates into CATSDLGGYEQYF.

The chain combines TRBV7-9 with TRBJ2-7, with a weak D call TRBD1 (6 bases). The V gene lost 0 bases and the J gene lost 2 bases, with 14 bases spanning the gap. From germline, CDR1 is SEHNR and CDR2 FQNEAQ (reference sequence). The CDR3 totals 16 residues. DNA for the CDR3: TGTGCCAGCAGCTTAGCGCCTTGGACAGCGACCTACGAGCAGTACTTC. Residues: CASSLAPWTATYEQYF.

V and J are TRBV7-2 and TRBJ2-1, with 8 bases matching TRBD2. The CDR3 extends over 14 amino acids. V shed 4 bases and J 4 bases; nucleotides not matched to a gene: 3. CDR1 is SGHTA, CDR2 FQGNSA, per germline. The CDR3 loop is CASSSSSGYNEQFF. The DNA for the CDR3 is TGTGCCAGCAGCTCGTCTAGCGGGTACAATGAGCAGTTCTTC.

The chain has TRBV7-9 and TRBJ2-4, with D possibly TRBD2 on 6 matching bases. The ends were cut back, 5 bases at V and 3 bases at J, with 14 bases in the middle. Germline CDR1 SEHNR, CDR2 FQNEAQ (reference sequence). The CDR3 has 15 amino acids. The CDR3 DNA is TGTGCCAGCAGCCCCGCGGGATCGGGCAAAAACATTCAGTACTTC. Translating it yields CASSPAGSGKNIQYF. Full variable domain (rest looked up from reference TRBV7-9 and TRBJ2-4): DTGVSQNPRHKITKRGQNVTFRCDPISEHNRLYWYRQTLGQGPEFLTYFQNEAQLEKSRLLSDRFSAERPKGSFSTLEIQRTEQGDSAMYLCASSPAGSGKNIQYFGAGTRLSVL.

This rearrangement joins TRBV9 to TRBJ1-1, with no clear D. Germline CDR1 and CDR2: SGDLS and YYNGEE. The CDR3 has 13 amino acids. Trimming cost V 0 bases and J 3 bases, with 6 bases left between them. This CDR3 is CASSVDEYTEAFF. The DNA of the CDR3 is TGTGCCAGCAGCGTAGATGAGTACACTGAAGCTTTCTTT.

The chain carries TRBV2 and TRBJ1-1, with TRBD1 as a possible D gene (5 bases). In germline, CDR1 is SNHLY, CDR2 FYNNEI. This CDR3 has 15 amino acids. Trimming removed 11 bases at V and 5 bases at J, with 24 bases between. Here the CDR3 DNA reads TGTGCCGCAACGCAAGGGGTCACCGAGTTGACTGAAGCTTTCTTT. As protein: CAATQGVTELTEAFF.

The rearrangement joins TRBV11-3 to TRBJ2-7; D tentatively fits TRBD1 or TRBD2 (5 bases each). Germline lookup yields CDR1 SGHNT and CDR2 YENEEA. The CDR3 is made up of 14 amino acids. V was cut by 7 bases and J by 6 bases, with 19 bases left in between. The CDR3 DNA follows: TGTGCCAGCAAGACCCCCGGGACCCGCGGCGAGCAGTACTTC. Residues: CASKTPGTRGEQYF.

DNA for the CDR3: TGTGCCAGTAGTCTGGGACAGGGTAATCAGCCCCAGCATTTT. The encoded protein is CASSLGQGNQPQHF. The gene calls are TRBV19 and TRBJ1-5; the match to TRBD1 covers 9 bases. CDR1 and CDR2 (germline): LNHDA, SQIVND (reference sequence). This CDR3 contains 14 residues. The V gene end was trimmed by 5 bases and the J gene end by 4 bases; junction bases not matched to a gene: 3.

As DNA, the CDR3 is TGTGCCAGCTCACAGGGCCCCACTGGAAACACCATATATTTT. It specifies CASSQGPTGNTIYF. This chain connects TRBV18 to TRBJ1-3; D not certain. The CDR3 is made up of 14 amino acids. Trimming took 4 bases from V and 2 from J, leaving 9 bases between them. Germline-derived CDR1 and CDR2 are KGHSH and LQKENI. The full variable domain, in which reference TRBV18 and TRBJ1-3 provide the parts outside the CDR3, is NAGVMQNPRHLVRRRGQEARLRCSPMKGHSHVYWYRQLPEEGLKFMVYLQKENIIDESGMPKERFSAEFPKEGPSILRIQQVVRGDSAAYFCASSQGPTGNTIYFGEGSWLTVV.